The source of this T cell receptor beta chain is a study of T cells in localized non-small cell lung cancer. General study results and limits: Those with higher blood T cell density had longer overall survival. Tumor trailed uninvolved adjacent lung in T cell clonality, which peaked there. Only one tumor region was sequenced, so heterogeneity remains possible.

In the case of this clone: Its antigen is not identified.

Sequencing used immunoSEQ multiplex PCR; TCRdb keeps in-frame clones, though not all of them. The sample lists some 64,000 clones, roughly 76% occurring once. Germline V gene sequence: CDR1 SGHTA, CDR2 FQGNSA. V was trimmed by 2 bases and J by 9 bases, leaving 10 bases between them. The CDR3 has 12 residues. The V call is TRBV7-2, the J call TRBJ1-1; a possible D gene is TRBD1 (5 bases). The input for sequencing was PBMCs, taken before any cancer treatment. The receptor comes from a man between 35 and 75 years old with stage II lung adenocarcinoma. The CDR3 nucleotides are TGTGCCAGCAGCTTACGGGCAGGGAAAGCTTTCTTT. This translates into CASSLRAGKAFF.